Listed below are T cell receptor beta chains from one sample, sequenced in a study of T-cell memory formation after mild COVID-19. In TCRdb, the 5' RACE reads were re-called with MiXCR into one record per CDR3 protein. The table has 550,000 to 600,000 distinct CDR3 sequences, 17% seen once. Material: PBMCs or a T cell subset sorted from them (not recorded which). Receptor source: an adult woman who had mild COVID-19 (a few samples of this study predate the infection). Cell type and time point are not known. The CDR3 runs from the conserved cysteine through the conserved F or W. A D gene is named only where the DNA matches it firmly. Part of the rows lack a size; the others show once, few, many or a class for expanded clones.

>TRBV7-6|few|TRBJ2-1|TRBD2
TGTGCCAGCAGCCCCTTAGGAAGCGGGGGGCCGGTTGAGCAGTTCTTC
CASSPLGSGGPVEQFF
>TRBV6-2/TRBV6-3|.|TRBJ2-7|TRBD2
TGTGCCGGTAGCGGGGGCCTAAGCTCCTACGAGCAGTACTTC
CAGSGGLSSYEQYF
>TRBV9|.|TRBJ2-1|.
TGTGCCAGCAGCGATCGTAGAGACAATGAGCAGTTCTTC
CASSDRRDNEQFF
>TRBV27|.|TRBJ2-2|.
TGTGCCAGCAGCTTACACCCAACAGGGGGGGGCACCGGGGAGCTGTTTTTT
CASSLHPTGGGTGELFF
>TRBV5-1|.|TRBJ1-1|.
TGCGCCAGCAACCTGTGGGCAGAAAAGAACACTGAAGCTTTCTTT
CASNLWAEKNTEAFF
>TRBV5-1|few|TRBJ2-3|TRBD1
TGCGCCAGCAGCCCGCGACCGGGACAGGGTGGGGATACGCAGTATTTT
CASSPRPGQGGDTQYF
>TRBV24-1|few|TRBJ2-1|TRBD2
TGTGCCACCAGTGACCCAACTAGCGGGGCCCACAATGAGCAGTTCTTC
CATSDPTSGAHNEQFF
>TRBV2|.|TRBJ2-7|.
TGTGCCAGCATACAGGGTTATTCCGAGCAGTACTTC
CASIQGYSEQYF
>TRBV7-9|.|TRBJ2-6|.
TGTGCCAGCAGCCCGGCCTGGGCCCCTGGGGCCAACGTCCTGACTTTC
CASSPAWAPGANVLTF
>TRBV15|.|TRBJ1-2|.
TGTGCCACCAGCAGGGCCCAGGGAAACTATGGCTACACCTTC
CATSRAQGNYGYTF
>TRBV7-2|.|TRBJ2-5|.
TGTGCCAGCAGCTTACCAGGGTCGAAGACCCAGTACTTC
CASSLPGSKTQYF
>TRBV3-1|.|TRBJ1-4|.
TGTGCCAGCAGCCAACGGCGGGGCGAAAAACTGTTTTTT
CASSQRRGEKLFF
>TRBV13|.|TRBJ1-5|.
TGTGCCAGCAGGGTGCTGGGTAGGGACTCGCGGAGGGAGAATAGCAATCAGCCCCAGCATTTT
CASRVLGRDSRRENSNQPQHF
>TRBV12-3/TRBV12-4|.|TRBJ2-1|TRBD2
TGTGCCAGCAGACCAGCGGGAGTCTCCTACAATGAGCAGTTCTTC
CASRPAGVSYNEQFF
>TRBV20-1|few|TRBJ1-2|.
TGCAGTGCTGTAAGGGTGGCCTATGGCTACACCTTC
CSAVRVAYGYTF
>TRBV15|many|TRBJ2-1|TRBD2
TGTGCCACCAGCAGAGAACTAGCGGGGGGGAACAATGAGCAGTTCTTC
CATSRELAGGNNEQFF
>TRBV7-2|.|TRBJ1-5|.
TGTGCCAGCACCCAGAGGGAGGGCCAGCCCCAGCATTTT
CASTQREGQPQHF
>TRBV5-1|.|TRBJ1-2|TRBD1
TGCGCCAGCAGCAGACAGGGGGCGGAGGGCTACACCTTC
CASSRQGAEGYTF
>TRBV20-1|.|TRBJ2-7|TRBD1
TGCAGTGCTAGGGGACAGGGCTACGAGCAGTACTTC
CSARGQGYEQYF
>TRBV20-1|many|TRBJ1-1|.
TGCAGTGCTAGAATAACGGATCCGGGCGTCGCTTTCTTT
CSARITDPGVAFF
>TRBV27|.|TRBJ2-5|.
TGTGCCAGCAGTTTCCTCAACCGCGTGAGTCACCCCAGGACCCAGTACTTC
CASSFLNRVSHPRTQYF
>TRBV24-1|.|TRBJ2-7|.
TGTGCCACCAGTGATTCGGGGGGCCCCTACGAGCAGTACTTC
CATSDSGGPYEQYF
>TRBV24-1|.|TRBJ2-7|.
TGTGCCACCAGTCGGGAAGGGGGTCACGAGCAGTACTTC
CATSREGGHEQYF
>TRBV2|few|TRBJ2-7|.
TGTGCCAGCAGTGACAATTCCTACGAGCAGTACTTC
CASSDNSYEQYF
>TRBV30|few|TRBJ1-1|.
TGTGCCTGGTTGGCCCTACCTAACACTGAAGCTTTCTTT
CAWLALPNTEAFF
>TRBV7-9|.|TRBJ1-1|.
TGTGCCAGCAGCATTGAACAGGGAGCTGAAGCTTTCTTT
CASSIEQGAEAFF
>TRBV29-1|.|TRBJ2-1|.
TGCAGCGACTTGGGCATGGGGGGCAATGAGCAGTTCTTC
CSDLGMGGNEQFF
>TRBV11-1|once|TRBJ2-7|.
TGTGCCAGCAGAGGTCGGGGGCGCTACGAGCAGTACTTC
CASRGRGRYEQYF
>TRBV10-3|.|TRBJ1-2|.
TGTGCCATCAGTGCCAACGGGGGAGCTAACTATGGCTACACCTTC
CAISANGGANYGYTF
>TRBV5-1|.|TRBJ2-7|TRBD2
TGCGCCAGCAGCCACGGACTAGCGGGGTACGAGCAGTACTTC
CASSHGLAGYEQYF
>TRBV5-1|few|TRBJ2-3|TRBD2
TGCGCCAGCAGCTTGTCTGGCGGGGGTGGCGGAGATACGCAGTATTTT
CASSLSGGGGGDTQYF
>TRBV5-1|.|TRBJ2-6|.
TGCGCCAGCAGCCCCGGGCCGAGTCGGTCAGGGGCCAACGTCCTGACTTTC
CASSPGPSRSGANVLTF
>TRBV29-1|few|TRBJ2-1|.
TGCAGCGCAGCAGGGAAATTCTTC
CSAAGKFF